This TCR beta chain was identified in a study of T cell clones after liver transplantation. For the study at large: Post-transplant blood was tracked for graft-donor-reactive T cell clones identified in a pre-transplant mixed lymphocyte reaction. Draws occurred before transplant, before withdrawal, and after complete or failed withdrawal. HCV positivity affected three of eight recipients; the rest lacked autoimmune or viral indications.

Only in-frame clones appear in the TCRdb table, and some are missing; sequencing was by immunoSEQ multiplex PCR. The sample records 95,000 to 130,000 clones, 90% being singletons. CDR1 and CDR2 (germline): SGHRS, YFSETQ. CDR3 size: 19 residues. The junction had 14 bases not matched to a gene; V was cut back by 3 bases and J by 1 base. This clone was seen a handful of times. The antigen remains undetermined. Overall study results and limits: Migration into the graft, not deletion, may explain lost graft donor-reactive T cells.

This TCR derives from a human patient who received a liver transplant. Some T cells could come from the graft donor. Sequencing used CD4+ T cells from blood, obtained 12 months after liver transplant. The chain uses TRBV5-1 and TRBJ2-4, with 9 bases aligning to TRBD2. The CDR3 DNA is TGCGCCAGCAGCTCCGAGACTAGCGGATTACCTGGGGCCAAAAACATTCAGTACTTC. It yields the protein CASSSETSGLPGAKNIQYF.